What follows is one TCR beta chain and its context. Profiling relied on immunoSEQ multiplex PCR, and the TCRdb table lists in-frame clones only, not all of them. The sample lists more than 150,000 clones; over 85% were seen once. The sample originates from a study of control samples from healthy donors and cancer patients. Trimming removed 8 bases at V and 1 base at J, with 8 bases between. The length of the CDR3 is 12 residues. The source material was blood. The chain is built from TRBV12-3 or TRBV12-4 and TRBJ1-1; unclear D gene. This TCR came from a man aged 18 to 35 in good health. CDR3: CASLRQNTEAFF. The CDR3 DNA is TGTGCCAGCCTCAGACAGAACACTGAAGCTTTCTTT.